These T cell receptor beta chains were read from a single sample in a study of shared clonotypes between healthy human individuals. Only in-frame clones appear in the TCRdb table, and some are missing; sequencing was by immunoSEQ multiplex PCR. The table has 1,500,000 or so clones, about 96% seen once. Material for sequencing was naive CD4+ T cells sorted from blood. Receptors originate from a man aged 25-45 years in good health. Both conserved end residues are part of each CDR3. The D gene is left open where the match is weak. Clone size is stated in some rows and not others, as once, few, many or a class when expanded.

v_gene	d_gene	abundance	j_gene	CDR3aa	CDR3nt
TRBV28	NA	NA	TRBJ2-5	CASRAVPETQYF	TGTGCCAGCAGAGCAGTTCCTGAGACCCAGTACTTC
TRBV5-1	TRBD1	NA	TRBJ1-5	CASRTETGNQPQHF	TGCGCCAGCAGAACTGAGACAGGGAATCAGCCCCAGCATTTT
TRBV12-5	TRBD1	once	TRBJ2-1	CASGLWSWDRDNEQFF	TGTGCTAGTGGTCTCTGGAGTTGGGACAGGGACAATGAGCAGTTCTTC
TRBV7-9	NA	NA	TRBJ2-5	CASSLAGETQYF	TGTGCCAGCAGCTTAGCTGGAGAGACCCAGTACTTC
TRBV11-2	TRBD2	NA	TRBJ2-1	CASSFAGTSTDEQFF	TGTGCCAGCAGCTTTGCCGGGACTAGCACAGATGAGCAGTTCTTC
TRBV29-1	TRBD2	NA	TRBJ2-5	CSGLAGEQTQYF	TGCAGCGGACTAGCGGGAGAACAGACCCAGTACTTC
TRBV19	TRBD1	NA	TRBJ1-4	CASNYRGLPNEKLFF	TGTGCCAGTAACTACAGGGGGCTGCCTAATGAAAAACTGTTTTTT
TRBV5-1	NA	NA	TRBJ1-1	CASSPTGFTMNTEAFF	TGCGCCAGCAGCCCGACGGGGTTCACAATGAACACTGAAGCTTTCTTT
TRBV30	NA	NA	TRBJ1-5	CAWSVGVFGKPQHF	TGTGCCTGGAGTGTAGGGGTCTTTGGAAAGCCCCAGCATTTT
TRBV30	TRBD2	NA	TRBJ2-2	CAWTSGRALGGELFF	TGTGCCTGGACTAGCGGGAGGGCCCTAGGTGGGGAGCTGTTTTTT
TRBV5-4	TRBD1	NA	TRBJ2-2	CASSQRQGLSTGELFF	TGTGCCAGCAGCCAGAGACAGGGGCTGAGTACCGGGGAGCTGTTTTTT
TRBV4-3	NA	NA	TRBJ1-2	CASSQDLKGQNYGYTF	TGCGCCAGCAGCCAAGACCTAAAGGGACAAAACTATGGCTACACCTTC
TRBV6-5	NA	NA	TRBJ1-1	CASSYSRIDRAEAFF	TGTGCCAGCAGTTACTCGAGAATTGACAGAGCCGAAGCTTTCTTT
TRBV5-5	NA	NA	TRBJ2-4	CASAGVLAKNIQYF	TGTGCCAGCGCAGGGGTGCTAGCCAAAAACATTCAGTACTTC
TRBV6-6	TRBD1	NA	TRBJ2-1	CASRQGYNEQFF	TGTGCCAGCAGACAGGGGTACAATGAGCAGTTCTTC
TRBV5-8	TRBD1	once	TRBJ1-1	CASRPPSGTVNTEAFF	TGTGCCAGCAGACCACCCAGCGGGACAGTGAACACTGAAGCTTTCTTT
TRBV11-2	NA	NA	TRBJ2-2	CASSLDRTGELFF	TGTGCCAGCAGCTTAGATCGGACCGGGGAGCTGTTTTTT
TRBV7-9	TRBD1	NA	TRBJ1-1	CASSLGVQGRNTEAFF	TGTGCCAGCAGCTTAGGGGTACAGGGGAGGAACACTGAAGCTTTCTTT
TRBV5-1	NA	NA	TRBJ2-5	CASSLASRQETQYF	TGCGCCAGCAGCTTGGCCTCTAGACAAGAGACCCAGTACTTC
TRBV4-1	NA	NA	TRBJ1-2	CASSQDLTSYGYTF	TGCGCCAGCAGCCAAGATTTGACGTCCTATGGCTACACCTTC
TRBV7-9	TRBD2	NA	TRBJ2-1	CASSLPGRGDPSYNEQFF	TGTGCCAGCAGCCTTCCCGGGAGGGGTGACCCCTCCTACAATGAGCAGTTCTTC
TRBV4-1	NA	NA	TRBJ1-3	CASSQVFGGRSGNTIYF	TGCGCCAGCAGCCAAGTGTTTGGGGGAAGGTCTGGAAACACCATATATTTT
TRBV18	NA	NA	TRBJ2-1	CASSPRGLDEQFF	TGTGCCAGCTCACCCCGGGGGCTCGATGAGCAGTTCTTC
TRBV5-4	TRBD2	once	TRBJ2-7	CASSPGAGRSGMVDEQYF	TGTGCCAGCAGCCCTGGGGCGGGACGTAGCGGGATGGTCGACGAGCAGTACTTC
TRBV27	TRBD2	NA	TRBJ2-6	CASSWTSGYSGANVLTF	TGTGCCAGCAGTTGGACTAGCGGGTACTCTGGGGCCAACGTCCTGACTTTC
TRBV5-8	NA	NA	TRBJ1-1	CASSLTGNTEAFF	TGTGCCAGCAGCCTGACAGGCAACACTGAAGCTTTCTTT
TRBV19	NA	NA	TRBJ1-1	CASSIVGGLTNTEAFF	TGTGCCAGTAGTATAGTTGGGGGGCTCACGAACACTGAAGCTTTCTTT
TRBV18	TRBD2	NA	TRBJ2-7	CASSPVALAGDYEQYF	TGTGCCAGCTCACCAGTCGCCCTAGCGGGAGACTACGAGCAGTACTTC
TRBV7-6	TRBD1	NA	TRBJ2-7	CASSLGLTGDTYEQYF	TGTGCCAGCAGCTTAGGGTTAACAGGGGATACCTACGAGCAGTACTTC
TRBV25-1	NA	NA	TRBJ2-7	CASSAPPGRSYEQYF	TGTGCCAGCAGTGCCCCCCCTGGCAGAAGCTACGAGCAGTACTTC
TRBV28	TRBD2	NA	TRBJ2-7	CASKTSVHEQYF	TGTGCCAGCAAGACTAGCGTCCACGAGCAGTACTTC
TRBV19	TRBD2	NA	TRBJ2-1	CASTEPKLAGIGNEQFF	TGTGCCAGTACCGAACCGAAACTAGCGGGAATCGGTAATGAGCAGTTCTTC
TRBV18	NA	NA	TRBJ2-3	CASSAGQLSTDTQYF	TGTGCCAGCTCGGCCGGACAGTTAAGCACAGATACGCAGTATTTT
TRBV7-8	TRBD2	NA	TRBJ2-3	CASSLALVAGGADTQYF	TGTGCCAGCAGCTTAGCGTTGGTAGCGGGAGGGGCAGATACGCAGTATTTT
TRBV30	NA	NA	TRBJ1-1	CAWSVGGDTEAFF	TGTGCCTGGAGTGTAGGGGGGGATACTGAAGCTTTCTTT
TRBV7-2	NA	NA	TRBJ1-5	CASSLEGVSNQPQHF	TGTGCCAGCAGCTTAGAAGGGGTAAGCAATCAGCCCCAGCATTTT
TRBV28	TRBD1	NA	TRBJ1-2	CASVGQGYGYTF	TGTGCCAGCGTCGGACAGGGCTATGGCTACACCTTC
TRBV19	TRBD1	NA	TRBJ2-1	CASSIRGTGNNEQFF	TGTGCCAGTAGTATTCGCGGGACAGGGAACAATGAGCAGTTCTTC
TRBV5-1	NA	once	TRBJ1-5	CASSLEGSNQPQHF	TGCGCCAGCAGCTTAGAAGGTAGCAATCAGCCCCAGCATTTT
TRBV27	NA	NA	TRBJ2-7	CASSQGRGGEQYF	TGTGCCAGCAGTCAAGGGCGCGGTGGAGAGCAGTACTTC